These 8 T cell receptor beta chains came from one sample sequenced in a study of T cells in Graves' hyperthyroidism and ophthalmopathy. RNA transcripts provided the source from which TCR beta CDR3 regions were amplified. The TCR CDR3 was amplified in a first-round RT-PCR using the HTBI primer set. TCRdb re-analysed the multiplex PCR reads in MiXCR, keeping a single row per CDR3 protein. The sample records 350,000 or so distinct CDR3 sequences, 15% to 20% being singletons. Sequenced sample: blood. All receptors come from a woman aged 45-65 years with Graves' hyperthyroidism.

This clonotype was recorded a few times. The genes are TRBV3-1 and TRBJ2-2, with 12 bases aligning to TRBD2. V shed 0 bases and J 6 bases; nucleotides not matched to a gene: 5. Germline values: CDR1 LGHDT, CDR2 YNNKEL (reference sequence). The CDR3 contains 17 residues. CDR3 loop: CASSQDHLAGGSGELFF. CDR3 bases: TGTGCCAGCAGCCAAGATCATCTAGCGGGAGGGTCCGGGGAGCTGTTTTTT.

This clonotype was found many times. This rearrangement joins TRBV28 to TRBJ2-7; 7 positions agree with TRBD1. CDR1 and CDR2 (germline): MDHEN, SYDVKM. V was pared by 6 bases and J by 0 bases, with 11 bases of the junction left unmatched. The CDR3 is 16 amino acids. CDR3 in DNA: TGTGCCAGCAGGGTTTACGGACAGGCGAGCTCCTACGAGCAGTACTTC. It yields the protein CASRVYGQASSYEQYF.

The chain is built from TRBV27 and TRBJ1-5; TRBD1 matches 12 bases. Germline V lookup: CDR1 MNHEY, CDR2 SMNVEV (reference sequence). V shed 5 bases and J 6 bases; nucleotides not matched to a gene: 17. The CDR3 contains 19 residues. This CDR3 reads CASSPSFGTGGWKVQPQHF. CDR3 coding DNA: TGTGCCAGCAGTCCAAGTTTCGGGACAGGGGGCTGGAAAGTTCAGCCCCAGCATTTT.

This chain connects TRBV7-9 to TRBJ2-1, with D possibly TRBD2 on 6 matching bases. CDR1 and CDR2 from the germline V gene are SEHNR and FQNEAQ (reference sequence). Trimming stripped 3 bases from V and 8 bases from J, with 11 bases between. CDR3 length equals 13 residues. The CDR3 sequence is CASSFGGWDEQFF. The CDR3 DNA reads as TGTGCCAGCAGCTTCGGGGGTTGGGATGAGCAGTTCTTC.

This clonotype occurred many times. The chain is built from TRBV5-1 and TRBJ2-1, with D unresolved. V shed 4 bases and J shed 4 bases, with 6 bases lying between them. The CDR3 is made up of 12 amino acids. Looked up from germline, CDR1 is SGHRS and CDR2 is YFSETQ. CDR3 in DNA: TGCGCCAGCAGCGTCGGATACAATGAGCAGTTCTTC. Translation: CASSVGYNEQFF.

The chain links TRBV6-1 to TRBJ2-2, with 8 bases aligning to TRBD2. This CDR3 region has 16 residues. V lost 6 bases and J lost 1; bases outside the gene matches: 7. The germline CDR1 and CDR2 sequences are MNHNS and SASEGT. In DNA, the CDR3 is TGTGCCAGCAGACCCTGGACTAGCCTGAACACCGGGGAGCTGTTTTTT. Translated: CASRPWTSLNTGELFF.

In this sample, this clonotype turned up a few times. This chain links TRBV9 with TRBJ1-3, with 12 positions matching TRBD1. Germline values: CDR1 SGDLS, CDR2 YYNGEE. The CDR3 loop spans 18 amino acids. Trimming cost V 0 bases and J 4 bases; bases outside gene matches: 8. The CDR3 coding sequence is TGTGCCAGCAGCGTAGGAGTTCTGGGACAGGGGGCCGGAAACACCATATATTTT. This translates into CASSVGVLGQGAGNTIYF.

This clonotype showed up just a few times. The chain couples TRBV28 to TRBJ2-1, with no clear D. Germline V lookup: CDR1 MDHEN, CDR2 SYDVKM. Between the trimmed V and J ends, which lost 5 bases and 10 bases, there was a span of 12 bases. CDR3 size: 12 residues. The CDR3 DNA sequence: TGTGCCAGCAGTGCACAAGAGTGGGAGCAGTTCTTC. Its protein product is CASSAQEWEQFF.